Each of the 19 T cell receptor beta chains below was sequenced from the same sample in a study of regulatory T cells in long-lasting Graves disease. With iRepertoire HTBI primers and Arm-PCR of CDR3 regions, TCR beta libraries were built. Using its own MiXCR run on the multiplex PCR reads, TCRdb lists one record per CDR3 protein. Among around 420,000 distinct CDR3 sequences listed, about a sixth were seen once. Specified time point: newly diagnosed GD, antithyroid drugs for less than 3 months. With RNA extracted from PBMCs as input, the TCR library was made. This specimen was peripheral blood mononuclear cells (PBMCs), taken at new diagnosis, from a patient treated with antithyroid drugs. These receptors were obtained from a female donor with Graves disease.

The table lists this clonotype with many counts. J is TRBJ2-1 and V is TRBV7-3; possibly TRBD1 for D (5 bases). Germline assignment: CDR1 SGHTA and CDR2 FQGTGA. The CDR3 sequence is 17 residues long. Deletions cut 1 base from V and 6 bases from J, with 19 bases between. This chain's CDR3 is CASSLIGWGNTRNEQFF. As DNA, the CDR3 is TGTGCCAGCAGCTTAATCGGGTGGGGCAACACACGCAATGAGCAGTTCTTC.

This clonotype has at least ten counts. This chain uses TRBV7-2 with TRBJ1-5, with no clear D. Germline lookup yields CDR1 SGHTA and CDR2 FQGNSA. This CDR3 is built from 13 residues. Trimming shortened V by 1 base and J by 3 bases, and 4 bases separated the two germline ends. CDR3 protein: CTSSLGVNQPQHF. For the CDR3, the DNA is TGTACCAGCAGCTTAGGCGTCAATCAGCCCCAGCATTTT.

This clonotype was seen a handful of times. The CDR3 here is CASSESSSNYGYTF. The CDR3 nucleotides are TGTGCCAGCAGTGAATCCTCGTCTAACTATGGCTACACCTTC. V is TRBV6-1 and J is TRBJ1-2; D call uncertain. This CDR3 is 14 amino acids long. Trimming took 2 bases from V and 0 from J, leaving 7 bases between them. Germline loops: CDR1 MNHNS, CDR2 SASEGT.

This clonotype was seen ten or more times. This chain uses TRBV7-9 with TRBJ2-1; D is undetermined. CDR1 is SEHNR, CDR2 FQNEAQ, per germline (reference sequence). With 3 bases removed from V and 9 bases from J, the gap between germline ends came to 9 bases. There are 12 residues in the CDR3. The CDR3 DNA reads as TGTGCCAGCAGCTTTTCCGGATCTGAGCAGTTCTTC. It translates to CASSFSGSEQFF.

This clonotype was counted between two and nine times. The rearrangement links TRBV4-1 to TRBJ2-2; 7 bases are shared with TRBD2. The V gene end was trimmed by 5 bases and the J gene end by 6 bases; junction bases not matched to a gene: 9. Germline CDR1 and CDR2: MGHRA and YSYEKL. This CDR3 is 15 amino acids long. The CDR3 region has the DNA TGCGCCAGCAGCGCTACGGGACTAACCCCCGGGGAGCTGTTTTTT. Its translation: CASSATGLTPGELFF.

This clonotype was seen ten or more times. The rearrangement links TRBV11-2 to TRBJ2-7, with 8 bases that match TRBD1. J lost 5 bases, V lost 5 bases, and 8 bases had no gene match. Looked up from germline, CDR1 is SGHAT and CDR2 is FQNNGV. CDR3 length: 14 amino acids. Written as DNA, the CDR3 is TGTGCCAGCAGCCTGGACAGGGAGAGTGACGAGCAGTACTTC. Translating it yields CASSLDRESDEQYF.

This clonotype was observed at least ten times. The V gene is TRBV9, the J gene TRBJ2-3; 11 bases match TRBD2. Germline CDR1 and CDR2: SGDLS and YYNGEE. The junction had 15 bases not matched to a gene; V was cut back by 4 bases and J by 5 bases. The CDR3 is made up of 18 amino acids. The CDR3 region is CASSPLEPSGRQQDTQYF. The CDR3 DNA reads as TGTGCCAGCAGCCCCCTAGAGCCTAGCGGGAGGCAGCAAGATACGCAGTATTTT.

The table lists this clonotype with many counts. The chain uses TRBV4-1 and TRBJ1-5; D not resolved. The germline V and J ends were trimmed by 1 base and 4 bases, with 11 bases remaining between them. Germline V gene lookup returns CDR1 MGHRA and CDR2 YSYEKL. The CDR3 has 15 amino acids. The CDR3 is CASSQGWPENQPQHF. DNA of the CDR3: TGCGCCAGCAGCCAAGGATGGCCGGAGAATCAGCCCCAGCATTTT.

This clonotype was counted once. A single base separates this from a much larger clone, so it may be a read error. Written as DNA, the CDR3 is TGTGCCACCCGAACCGGGCCAGAGCAGTACTTC. It yields the protein CATRTGPEQYF. The chain combines TRBV6-1 with TRBJ2-7; D is unresolved. The CDR3 length is 11 residues. V was shortened by 10 bases and J by 7 bases, with 14 bases between the two germline ends. In germline, CDR1 is MNHNS, CDR2 SASEGT.

J is TRBJ2-2 and V is TRBV29-1; TRBD1 matches at 8 bases. CDR1 is SQVTM, CDR2 ANQGSEA, per germline. J was trimmed by 6 bases and V by 1 base; bases with no gene match: 4. The CDR3 has 14 amino acids. The CDR3 sequence: CSVEANRGAGELFF. The DNA of the CDR3 is TGCAGCGTTGAAGCCAACAGGGGGGCCGGGGAGCTGTTTTTT.

This chain links TRBV20-1 with TRBJ2-5; 10 bases agree with TRBD2. The CDR3 extends over 16 amino acids. Germline V gives CDR1 DFQATT, CDR2 SNEGSKA (reference sequence). V lost 1 base to trimming and J lost 3 bases; unmatched junction nucleotides: 8. CDR3 in DNA: TGCAGTGCTAGAGTAAGAGCGGGAGGGCCGAAAGAGACCCAGTACTTC. Encoded protein: CSARVRAGGPKETQYF.

This clonotype was counted ten times or more. V is TRBV28 and J is TRBJ1-2; D might be TRBD1 (5 bases). Germline loops: CDR1 MDHEN, CDR2 SYDVKM. Trimming removed 5 bases from V and 4 bases from J, with 20 bases in between. There are 16 residues in the CDR3. The CDR3 nucleotides read TGTGCCAGCAGTCCCCTTTTCGGGACCGTTTCCTATGGCTACACCTTC. Protein: CASSPLFGTVSYGYTF.

This clonotype appeared many times. V gene TRBV15 combines with J gene TRBJ2-1; 9 bases line up with TRBD1. This CDR3 comprises 17 residues. V lost 5 bases and J lost 2; bases outside the gene matches: 10. Germline CDR1 LNHNV, CDR2 YYDKDF (reference sequence). This CDR3 is CATSSSPNRGPYNEQFF. The CDR3 region has the DNA TGTGCCACCAGCTCAAGTCCTAACAGGGGGCCCTACAATGAGCAGTTCTTC.

This clonotype was picked up many times. The chain's CDR3 is CASRVLAGVSEQYF. Here the CDR3 DNA reads TGTGCCAGCAGAGTACTAGCGGGAGTATCCGAGCAGTACTTC. This chain links TRBV28 with TRBJ2-7, with 11 bases identical to TRBD2. After removal of 6 bases from V and 6 bases from J, the junction contained 7 bases not matched to a gene. There are 14 residues in the CDR3. Germline values: CDR1 MDHEN, CDR2 SYDVKM.

This clonotype appeared many times. The chain uses TRBV3-1 and TRBJ1-2, with TRBD1 as a possible D gene (6 bases). This CDR3 spans 14 amino acids. Trimming took 7 bases from V and 4 from J, leaving 16 bases between them. Germline V gene sequence: CDR1 LGHDT, CDR2 YNNKEL (reference sequence). Here the CDR3 reads CASIPSGGAYGYTF. DNA of the CDR3: TGTGCCAGCATCCCCTCGGGGGGGGCCTATGGCTACACCTTC. The complete variable domain, with remaining parts taken from reference TRBV3-1 and TRBJ1-2, reads DTAVSQTPKYLVTQMGNDKSIKCEQNLGHDTMYWYKQDSKKFLKIMFSYNNKELIINETVPNRFSPKSPDKAHLNLHINSLELGDSAVYFCASIPSGGAYGYTFGSGTRLTVV.

This clonotype was found many times. The chain recombines TRBV7-3 with TRBJ2-7, with D tentatively TRBD1 (6 bases). Germline V gene sequence: CDR1 SGHTA, CDR2 FQGTGA. This CDR3 contains 13 residues. V lost 6 bases and J 5 bases, leaving 14 bases between the germline ends. CDR3 residues: CASRADRDHEQYF. The CDR3 bases are TGTGCCAGCAGGGCGGACAGAGACCACGAGCAGTACTTC.

In its sample, this clonotype was seen many times. The chain combines TRBV4-1 with TRBJ2-5; TRBD1 matches at 8 bases. V shed 2 bases, J shed 3 bases, and the junction held 2 bases outside the gene matches. Germline values: CDR1 MGHRA, CDR2 YSYEKL. The CDR3 spans 14 residues. The CDR3 DNA reads TGCGCCAGCAGCCAACACAGGGGGGAAGAGACCCAGTACTTC. It yields the protein CASSQHRGEETQYF.

This clonotype was seen ten or more times. The J gene is TRBJ1-2, the V gene TRBV11-3, with 10 bases aligning to TRBD1. Germline values: CDR1 SGHNT, CDR2 YENEEA. V gave up 8 bases and J gave up 8 bases; unmatched junction bases: 11. The CDR3 contains 14 residues. The CDR3 protein is CASDPTGQGTGYTF. DNA of the CDR3: TGTGCCAGCGACCCGACGGGACAGGGGACGGGCTACACCTTC.

This clonotype occurred many times. J is TRBJ1-2 and V is TRBV4-1, with D perhaps matching TRBD1 (5 bases). Germline CDR1 MGHRA, CDR2 YSYEKL. Between the trimmed V and J ends, which lost 7 bases and 0 bases, there was a span of 12 bases. The CDR3 length is 14 residues. CDR3 sequence reads: CASNQGPPNYGYTF. The CDR3 DNA reads TGCGCCAGCAACCAGGGACCCCCTAACTATGGCTACACCTTC.